The 10 T cell receptor beta chains listed next were all sequenced from one sample in a study of T cell repertoires in cytomegalovirus infection. TCRdb reprocessed the reads with MiXCR, giving one entry per CDR3 protein. Here the sample spans approximately 300,000 distinct CDR3 sequences, 20% to 25% being singletons. The antigens of these receptors remain unknown. The sequencing here drew on cultured PBMCs, taken from culture after CMV antigen stimulation. All receptors come from a human donor in good health (CMV status not recorded). Some clones in this sample may be carry-over from other donors' samples.

As to this clonotype: The junction shows a germline mismatch at one end, possibly a read error. The V gene is TRBV28, the J gene TRBJ2-5; D not certain. The CDR3 has 13 residues. Per the germline V gene, CDR1 is MDHEN and CDR2 is SYDVKM. CDR3 DNA: TGTGCCAGCAGTTTAGCCCTTGTCAAGCACGAGGACTTC. As protein: CASSLALVKHEDF.

The J gene is TRBJ2-5, the V gene TRBV28; 7 positions match TRBD1. Germline loops: CDR1 MDHEN, CDR2 SYDVKM. Germline trimming cut 2 bases from V and 3 bases from J; bases unmatched to any gene: 6. The CDR3 has 15 residues. The DNA for the CDR3 is TGTGCCAGCAGTTTAAGTAGGACAGGCGAAGAGACCCAGTACTTC. The encoded protein is CASSLSRTGEETQYF.

V usage is TRBV25-1 and J usage is TRBJ2-2, with TRBD2 identical over 10 bases. V shed 8 bases and J 6 bases; nucleotides not matched to a gene: 12. The V gene's germline CDR1 is MGHDK and CDR2 SYGVNS. The CDR3 is made up of 16 amino acids. CDR3 sequence: CASCCPLAGEPGELFF. For the CDR3, the DNA is TGTGCCAGCTGCTGCCCTCTAGCGGGAGAGCCCGGGGAGCTGTTTTTT.

This clonotype has more than one count but fewer than ten. The rearrangement joins TRBV11-2 to TRBJ2-1, with TRBD2 matching over 10 bases. Germline-derived CDR1 and CDR2 are SGHAT and FQNNGV. After removal of 6 bases from V and 8 bases from J, the junction contained 10 bases not matched to a gene. This CDR3 spans 15 amino acids. Here the CDR3 DNA reads TGTGCCAGCAGTCCTAGCCCAGCGGGAGGGCATGAGCAGTTCTTC. Protein sequence: CASSPSPAGGHEQFF.

The V call is TRBV25-1, the J call TRBJ1-5; unclear D gene. CDR3 length: 14 amino acids. The germline gives CDR1 MGHDK, CDR2 SYGVNS. V dropped 3 bases and J dropped 0 bases, with 6 bases sitting between them. The CDR3 sequence: CASSDKYSNQPQHF. DNA for the CDR3: TGTGCCAGCAGTGACAAATATAGCAATCAGCCCCAGCATTTT.

This clonotype came up many times. The chain recombines TRBV7-2 with TRBJ2-2, with unresolved D. The CDR3 has 13 residues. Trimming removed 5 bases at V and 4 bases at J, with 8 bases between. Germline V lookup: CDR1 SGHTA, CDR2 FQGNSA. This CDR3 reads CASSPAPTGELFF. CDR3 sequence (DNA): TGTGCCAGCAGCCCTGCTCCCACCGGGGAGCTGTTTTTT.

The chain has TRBV28 and TRBJ2-7, with D possibly matching TRBD1 (7 bases). Trimming left V 2 bases short and J 6 bases short, with 17 bases between. The germline V gene encodes CDR1 MDHEN and CDR2 SYDVKM. This CDR3 comprises 15 residues. The CDR3 loop reads CASSLAGGRDGEQYV. Written as DNA, the CDR3 is TGTGCCAGCAGTTTAGCAGGGGGGAGAGACGGCGAGCAGTACGTC.

This clonotype was picked up many times. The chain carries TRBV12-3 or TRBV12-4 and TRBJ2-1, with TRBD2 matching 11 bases. The V and J ends lost 7 bases and 3 bases, in that order; junction bases with no gene match: 5. The CDR3 covers 15 residues. The CDR3 DNA reads TGTGCCAGCACCGGACTAGCGGGCCGCTACAATGAGCAGTTCTTC. It yields the protein CASTGLAGRYNEQFF.

A few counts support this clonotype. This chain links TRBV19 with TRBJ2-2; D is possibly TRBD2 (5 bases). CDR1 is LNHDA and CDR2 is SQIVND in the germline V gene (reference sequence). The CDR3 loop spans 15 amino acids. Trimming left V 2 bases short and J 6 bases short, with 13 bases between. CDR3 coding DNA: TGTGCCAGTAGTATACTGGCTAGCCCCCCCGGGGAGCTGTTTTTT. This encodes CASSILASPPGELFF.

This clonotype has only a few counts. The chain is built from TRBV23-1 and TRBJ1-5; maybe TRBD1 (5 bases). TRBV23-1 has ORF status, its function being uncertain. The CDR3 spans 17 residues. The germline V and J ends were trimmed by 5 bases and 0 bases, with 17 bases remaining between them. CDR3 protein: CASSTQGVLYSNQPQHF. CDR3 sequence (DNA): TGCGCCAGCAGTACCCAGGGTGTACTTTATAGCAATCAGCCCCAGCATTTT.